The clone carrying this TCR beta chain was counted a single time. Its matching antigen is unknown. PCR was performed using 60 Vbeta and 13 Jbeta primers. Sequencing used immunoSEQ multiplex PCR; TCRdb keeps in-frame clones, though not all of them. The table records about 270,000 clones, around 66% of them present only once. The sample originates from a study of cytomegalovirus exposure and HLA in healthy donors. The donors were healthy bone marrow donors. Germline V gives CDR1 SGHRS, CDR2 YFSETQ. The CDR3 extends over 17 amino acids. Deletions cut 3 bases from V and 2 bases from J, with 18 bases between. Findings and limits, study-wide: Being productive about 90% or about 30% of the time was typical of most TCR beta V segments in an earlier analysis. Follow-up analysis seemed to connect common viral pathogens with several of the most significant clusters identified. Cytomegalovirus association was assigned to about 150 TCR beta chains.

This sequence joins TRBV5-1 and TRBJ2-1, with D perhaps matching TRBD1 (5 bases). This sequence was found in a female donor in good health and CMV-seronegative. The sequencing sample was made of PBMCs. The CDR3 DNA follows: TGCGCCAGCAGCTCTTCCTTAGGGGCTGGTCCCTACAATGAGCAGTTCTTC. This sequence encodes CASSSSLGAGPYNEQFF.